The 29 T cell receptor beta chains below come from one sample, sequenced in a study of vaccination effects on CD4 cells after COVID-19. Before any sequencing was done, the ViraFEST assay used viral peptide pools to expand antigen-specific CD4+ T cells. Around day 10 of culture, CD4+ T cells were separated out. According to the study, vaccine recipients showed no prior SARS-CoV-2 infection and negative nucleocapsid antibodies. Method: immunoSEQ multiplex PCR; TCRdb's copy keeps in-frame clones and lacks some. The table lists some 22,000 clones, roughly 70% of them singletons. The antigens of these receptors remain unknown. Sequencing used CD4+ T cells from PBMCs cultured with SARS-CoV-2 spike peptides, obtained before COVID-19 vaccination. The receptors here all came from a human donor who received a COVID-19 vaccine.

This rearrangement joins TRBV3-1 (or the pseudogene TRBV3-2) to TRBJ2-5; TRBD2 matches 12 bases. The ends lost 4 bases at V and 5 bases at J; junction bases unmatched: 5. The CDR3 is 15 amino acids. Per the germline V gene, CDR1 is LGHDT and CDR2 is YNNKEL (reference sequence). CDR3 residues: CASSRWTSGVETQYF. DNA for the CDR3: TGTGCCAGCAGCCGGTGGACTAGCGGGGTGGAGACCCAGTACTTC.

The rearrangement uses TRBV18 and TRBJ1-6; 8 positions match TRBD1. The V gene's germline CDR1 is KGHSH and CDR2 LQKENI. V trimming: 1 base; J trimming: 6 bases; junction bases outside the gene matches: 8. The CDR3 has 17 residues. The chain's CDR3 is CASSPLSNRGVNSPLHF. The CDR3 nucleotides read TGTGCCAGCTCACCACTGTCGAACAGGGGGGTTAATTCACCCCTCCACTTT.

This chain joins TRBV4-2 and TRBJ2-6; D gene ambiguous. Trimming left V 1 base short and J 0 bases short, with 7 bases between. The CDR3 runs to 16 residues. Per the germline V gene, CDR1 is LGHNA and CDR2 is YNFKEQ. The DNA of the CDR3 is TGTGCCAGCAGCCAAGCGACCGTCTCTGGGGCCAACGTCCTGACTTTC. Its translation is CASSQATVSGANVLTF.

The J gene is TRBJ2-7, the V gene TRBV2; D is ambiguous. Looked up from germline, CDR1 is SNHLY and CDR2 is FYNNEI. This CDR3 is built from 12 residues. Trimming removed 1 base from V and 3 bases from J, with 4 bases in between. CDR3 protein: CASSEDGYEQYF. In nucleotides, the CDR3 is TGTGCCAGCAGTGAAGACGGCTACGAGCAGTACTTC.

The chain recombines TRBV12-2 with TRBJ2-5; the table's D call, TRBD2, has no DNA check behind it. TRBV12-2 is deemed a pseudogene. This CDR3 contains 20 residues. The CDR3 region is CASRLKTSGRALWYQETQYF. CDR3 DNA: TGTGCAAGTCGCTTAAAGACTAGCGGGAGGGCCTTATGGTATCAAGAGACCCAGTACTTC.

DNA of the CDR3: TGTGCCAGCTCACCCGACCTAGAGACAGATACGCAGTATTTT. Translating it yields CASSPDLETDTQYF. The gene calls are TRBV18 and TRBJ2-3; D not certain. Germline V lookup: CDR1 KGHSH, CDR2 LQKENI. Between the trimmed V and J ends, which lost 3 bases and 3 bases, there was a span of 10 bases. This CDR3 spans 14 amino acids.

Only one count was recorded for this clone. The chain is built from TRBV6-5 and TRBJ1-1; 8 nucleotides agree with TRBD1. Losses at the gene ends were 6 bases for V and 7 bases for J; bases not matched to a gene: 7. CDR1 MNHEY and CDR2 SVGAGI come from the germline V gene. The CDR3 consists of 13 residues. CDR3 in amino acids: CASRRLTGDEAFF. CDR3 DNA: TGTGCCAGCAGGCGCTTGACAGGGGATGAAGCTTTCTTT.

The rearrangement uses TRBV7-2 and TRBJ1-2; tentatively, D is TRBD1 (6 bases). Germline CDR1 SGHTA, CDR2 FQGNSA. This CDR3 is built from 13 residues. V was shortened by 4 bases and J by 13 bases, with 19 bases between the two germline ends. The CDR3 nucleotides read TGTGCCAGCAGCTCGCCCACAACAGGGATCGGCACCTTC. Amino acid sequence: CASSSPTTGIGTF.

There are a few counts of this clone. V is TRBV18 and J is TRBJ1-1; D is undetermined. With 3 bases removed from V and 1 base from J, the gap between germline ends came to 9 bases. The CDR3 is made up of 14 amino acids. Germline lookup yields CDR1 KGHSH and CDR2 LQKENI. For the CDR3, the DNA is TGTGCCAGCTCACCGGGCTTCTCGAACACTGAAGCTTTCTTT. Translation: CASSPGFSNTEAFF.

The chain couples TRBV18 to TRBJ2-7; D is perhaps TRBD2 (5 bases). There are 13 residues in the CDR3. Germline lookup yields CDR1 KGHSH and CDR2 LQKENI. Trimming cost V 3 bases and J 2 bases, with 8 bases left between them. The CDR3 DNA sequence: TGTGCCAGCTCACCCGGGGTCCCCTACGAGCAGTACTTC. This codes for CASSPGVPYEQYF.

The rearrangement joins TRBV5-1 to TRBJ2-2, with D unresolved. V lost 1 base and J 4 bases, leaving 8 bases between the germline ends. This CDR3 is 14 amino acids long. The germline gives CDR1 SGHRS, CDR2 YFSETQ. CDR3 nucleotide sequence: TGCGCCAGCAGCTTGTCACAGCCCACCGGGGAGCTGTTTTTT. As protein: CASSLSQPTGELFF.

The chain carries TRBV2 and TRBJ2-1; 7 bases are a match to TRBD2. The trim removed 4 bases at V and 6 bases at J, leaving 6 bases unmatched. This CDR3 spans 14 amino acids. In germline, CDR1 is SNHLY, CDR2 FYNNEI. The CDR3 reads CASSGLAAINEQFF. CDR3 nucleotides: TGTGCCAGCAGTGGGCTAGCGGCAATCAATGAGCAGTTCTTC.

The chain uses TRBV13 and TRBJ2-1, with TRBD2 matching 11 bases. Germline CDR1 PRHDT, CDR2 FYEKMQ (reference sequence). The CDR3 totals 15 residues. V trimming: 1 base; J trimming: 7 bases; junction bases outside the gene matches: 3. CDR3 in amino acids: CASSLVAGGANEQFF. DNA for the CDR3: TGTGCCAGCAGCTTAGTAGCGGGGGGGGCAAATGAGCAGTTCTTC.

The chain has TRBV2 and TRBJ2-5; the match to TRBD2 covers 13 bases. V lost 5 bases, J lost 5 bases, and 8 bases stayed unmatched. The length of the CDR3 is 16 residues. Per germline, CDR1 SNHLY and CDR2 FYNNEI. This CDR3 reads CASSSGLAGEGETQYF. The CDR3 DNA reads TGTGCCAGCAGTTCCGGACTAGCGGGAGAGGGCGAGACCCAGTACTTC.

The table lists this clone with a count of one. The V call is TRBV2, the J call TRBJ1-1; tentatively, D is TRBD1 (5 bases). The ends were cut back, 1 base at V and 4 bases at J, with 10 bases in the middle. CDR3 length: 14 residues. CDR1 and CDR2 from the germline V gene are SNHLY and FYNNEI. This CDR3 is CASSEVAGITEAFF. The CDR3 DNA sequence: TGTGCCAGCAGTGAAGTTGCAGGGATCACTGAAGCTTTCTTT. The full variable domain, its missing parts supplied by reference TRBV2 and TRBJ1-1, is EPEVTQTPSHQVTQMGQEVILRCVPISNHLYFYWYRQILGQKVEFLVSFYNNEISEKSEIFDDQFSVERPDGSNFTLKIRSTKLEDSAMYFCASSEVAGITEAFFGQGTRLTVV.

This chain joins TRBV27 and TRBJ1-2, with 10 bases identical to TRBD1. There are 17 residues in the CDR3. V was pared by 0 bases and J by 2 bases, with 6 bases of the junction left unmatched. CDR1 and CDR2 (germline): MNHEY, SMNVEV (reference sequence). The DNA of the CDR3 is TGTGCCAGCAGTTTATCCCAAGGACAGGGGGGGAACTATGGCTACACCTTC. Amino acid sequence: CASSLSQGQGGNYGYTF.

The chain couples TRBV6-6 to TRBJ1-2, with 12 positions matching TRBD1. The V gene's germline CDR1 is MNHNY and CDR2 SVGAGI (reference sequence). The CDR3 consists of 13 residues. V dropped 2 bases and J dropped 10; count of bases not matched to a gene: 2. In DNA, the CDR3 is TGTGCCAGCAGTTACGGGACAGGGGGCGCCTACACCTTC. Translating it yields CASSYGTGGAYTF.

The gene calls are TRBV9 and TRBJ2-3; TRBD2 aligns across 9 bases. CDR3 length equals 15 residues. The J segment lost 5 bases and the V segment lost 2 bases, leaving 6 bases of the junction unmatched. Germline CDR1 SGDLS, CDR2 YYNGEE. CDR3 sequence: CASSVAGGLGDTQYF. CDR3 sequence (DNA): TGTGCCAGCAGCGTGGCGGGGGGGCTCGGAGATACGCAGTATTTT.

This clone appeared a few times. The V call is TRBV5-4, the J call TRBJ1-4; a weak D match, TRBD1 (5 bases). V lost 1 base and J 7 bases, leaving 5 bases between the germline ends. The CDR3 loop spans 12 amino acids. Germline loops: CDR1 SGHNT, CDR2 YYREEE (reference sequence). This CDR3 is CASSLQGEKLFF. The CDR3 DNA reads TGTGCCAGCAGCTTGCAGGGTGAAAAACTGTTTTTT.

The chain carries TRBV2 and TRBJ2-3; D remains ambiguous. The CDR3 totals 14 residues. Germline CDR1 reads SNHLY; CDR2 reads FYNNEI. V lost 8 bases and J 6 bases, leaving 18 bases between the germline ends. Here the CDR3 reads CASDVGISKDTQYF. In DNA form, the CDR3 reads TGTGCCAGCGACGTTGGGATTTCCAAGGATACGCAGTATTTT. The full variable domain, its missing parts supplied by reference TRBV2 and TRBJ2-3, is EPEVTQTPSHQVTQMGQEVILRCVPISNHLYFYWYRQILGQKVEFLVSFYNNEISEKSEIFDDQFSVERPDGSNFTLKIRSTKLEDSAMYFCASDVGISKDTQYFGPGTRLTVL.

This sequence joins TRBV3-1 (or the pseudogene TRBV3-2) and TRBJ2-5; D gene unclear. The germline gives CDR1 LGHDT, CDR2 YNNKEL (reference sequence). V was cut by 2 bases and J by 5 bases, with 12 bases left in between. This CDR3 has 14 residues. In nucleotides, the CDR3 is TGTGCCAGCAGCCAAAAATCTTCTGCGGAGACCCAGTACTTC. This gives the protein CASSQKSSAETQYF.

CDR3 DNA: TGCGCCAGCAGCAACCGGGACTACTCCTACGAGCAGTACTTC. It specifies CASSNRDYSYEQYF. The chain combines TRBV5-1 with TRBJ2-7; 7 positions match TRBD2. This CDR3 is built from 14 residues. Germline V gives CDR1 SGHRS, CDR2 YFSETQ. V shed 4 bases and J 0 bases; nucleotides not matched to a gene: 4.

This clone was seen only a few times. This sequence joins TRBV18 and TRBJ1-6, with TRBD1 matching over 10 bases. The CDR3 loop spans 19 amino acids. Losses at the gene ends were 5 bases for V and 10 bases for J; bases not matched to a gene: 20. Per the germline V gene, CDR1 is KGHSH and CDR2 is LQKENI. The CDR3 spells CASSAPIGTGAFLWSPLHF. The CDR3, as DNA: TGTGCCAGCTCAGCGCCGATCGGGACAGGGGCCTTTTTGTGGTCACCCCTCCACTTT.

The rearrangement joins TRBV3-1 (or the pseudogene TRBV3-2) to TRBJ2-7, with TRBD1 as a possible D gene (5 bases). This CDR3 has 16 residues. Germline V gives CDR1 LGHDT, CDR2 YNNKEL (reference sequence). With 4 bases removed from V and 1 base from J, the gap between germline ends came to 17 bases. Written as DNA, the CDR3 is TGTGCCAGCAGCCCTACACTGACCCAGGGTTCCTACGAGCAGTACTTC. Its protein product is CASSPTLTQGSYEQYF.

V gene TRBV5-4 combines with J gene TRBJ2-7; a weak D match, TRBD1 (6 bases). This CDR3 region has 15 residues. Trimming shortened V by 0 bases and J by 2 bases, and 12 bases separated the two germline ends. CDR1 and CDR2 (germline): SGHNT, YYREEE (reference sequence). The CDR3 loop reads CASSLAADRPYEQYF. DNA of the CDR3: TGTGCCAGCAGCTTGGCCGCGGACAGACCCTACGAGCAGTACTTC.

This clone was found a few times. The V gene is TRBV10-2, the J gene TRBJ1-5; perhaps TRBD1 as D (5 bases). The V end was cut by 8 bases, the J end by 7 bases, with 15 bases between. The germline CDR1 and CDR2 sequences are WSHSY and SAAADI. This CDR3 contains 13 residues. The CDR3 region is CASSLERGQPQHF. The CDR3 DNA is TGCGCCAGCTCCCTTGAACGGGGCCAGCCCCAGCATTTT.

This CDR3 reads CAWSIGRVTFF. The CDR3 DNA follows: TGTGCCTGGAGTATTGGCAGGGTCACGTTTTTT. This chain links TRBV30 with TRBJ1-4; TRBD1 is a possible D gene (5 bases). Germline V CDR1 and CDR2: GTSNPN, SVGIG (reference sequence). CDR3 length equals 11 residues. V lost 2 bases and J lost 16, with 14 bases in between.

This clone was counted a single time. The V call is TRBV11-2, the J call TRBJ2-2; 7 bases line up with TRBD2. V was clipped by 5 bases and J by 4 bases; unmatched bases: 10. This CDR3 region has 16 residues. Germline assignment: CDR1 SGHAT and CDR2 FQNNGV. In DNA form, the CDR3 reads TGTGCCAGCAGCCGGTCGGGGGGTAGGGCCACCGGGGAGCTGTTTTTT. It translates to CASSRSGGRATGELFF. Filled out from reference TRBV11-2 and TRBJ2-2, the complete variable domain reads EAGVAQSPRYKIIEKRQSVAFWCNPISGHATLYWYQQILGQGPKLLIQFQNNGVVDDSQLPKDRFSAERLKGVDSTLKIQPAKLEDSAVYLCASSRSGGRATGELFFGEGSRLTVL.

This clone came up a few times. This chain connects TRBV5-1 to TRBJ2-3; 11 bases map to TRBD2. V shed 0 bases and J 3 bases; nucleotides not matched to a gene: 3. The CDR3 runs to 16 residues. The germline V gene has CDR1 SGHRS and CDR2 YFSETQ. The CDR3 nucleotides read TGCGCCAGCAGCTTGGTCTTAGCGGGGGGGACAGATACGCAGTATTTT. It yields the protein CASSLVLAGGTDTQYF.